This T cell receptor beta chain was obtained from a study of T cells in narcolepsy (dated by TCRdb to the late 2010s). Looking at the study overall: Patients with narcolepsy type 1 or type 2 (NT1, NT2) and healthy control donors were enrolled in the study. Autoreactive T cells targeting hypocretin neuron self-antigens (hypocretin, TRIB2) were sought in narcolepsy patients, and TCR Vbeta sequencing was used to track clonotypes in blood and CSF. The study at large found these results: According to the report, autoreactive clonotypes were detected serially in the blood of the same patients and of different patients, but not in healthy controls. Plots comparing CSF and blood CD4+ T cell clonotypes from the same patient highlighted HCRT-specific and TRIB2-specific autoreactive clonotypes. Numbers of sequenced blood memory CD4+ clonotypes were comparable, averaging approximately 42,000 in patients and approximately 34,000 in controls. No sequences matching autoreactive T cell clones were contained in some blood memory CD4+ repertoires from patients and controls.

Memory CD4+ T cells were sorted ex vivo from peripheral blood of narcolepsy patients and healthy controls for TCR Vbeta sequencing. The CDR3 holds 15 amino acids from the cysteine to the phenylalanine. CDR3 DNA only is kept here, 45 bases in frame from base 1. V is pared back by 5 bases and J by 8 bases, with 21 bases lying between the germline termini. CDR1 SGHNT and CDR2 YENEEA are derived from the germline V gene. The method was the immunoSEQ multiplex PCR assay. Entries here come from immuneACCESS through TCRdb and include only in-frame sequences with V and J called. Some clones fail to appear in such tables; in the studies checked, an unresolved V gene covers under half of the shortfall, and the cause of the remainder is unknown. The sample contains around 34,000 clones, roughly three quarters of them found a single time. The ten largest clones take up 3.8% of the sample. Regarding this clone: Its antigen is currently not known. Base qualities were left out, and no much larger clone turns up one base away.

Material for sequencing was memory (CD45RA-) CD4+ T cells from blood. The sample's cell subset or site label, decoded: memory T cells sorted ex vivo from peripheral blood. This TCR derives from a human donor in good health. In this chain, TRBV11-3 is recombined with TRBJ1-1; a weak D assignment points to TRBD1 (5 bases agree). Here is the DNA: TGTGCCAGCAGCCCTAGTGCGAGAGGGGCTAACGAAGCTTTCTTT. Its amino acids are CASSPSARGANEAFF.